A single sample is the source of the 4 T cell receptor beta chains below, sequenced in a study of tissue T cells after allogeneic stem cell transplantation. Some clones are missing from TCRdb's copy, which holds only in-frame ones; the method was immunoSEQ multiplex PCR. The sample includes about 7,700 clones, 36% of them seen just once. Time point given: mouse harvest day 14 after allogeneic transplant. Tail vein injection delivered 10^7 T-cell-depleted bone marrow cells and 10^6 splenic CD5+ T cells. The sequenced sample consisted of skin. The receptors originated from a female BALB/c mouse given C57BL/6 T cells with graft-versus-host disease after an allogeneic hematopoietic cell transplant.

As concerns this clone: Gene names and germline refer to mouse. The read finishes 1 residue shy of the CDR3 end, and the germline J gene is used to complete it. V is TRBV12-1 and J is TRBJ1-2; 9 nucleotides align to TRBD1. Germline V gene lookup returns CDR1 SGHSN and CDR2 HYEKVE. The V gene end was trimmed by 4 bases and the J gene end by 3 bases; junction bases not matched to a gene: 5. CDR3 length equals 14 residues. CDR3 region: CASSPTGGYSDYTF. CDR3 DNA (partial): TGTGCCAGCTCCCCGACAGGGGGGTACTCCGACTACACC.

In regard to this clone: Gene names and germline refer to mouse. The read ends 1 residue early relative to the CDR3; the germline J gene fills the gap. The chain combines TRBV4 with TRBJ2-7; 12 bases are shared with TRBD2. CDR1 and CDR2 from the germline V gene are LGHDT and YNNKQL (reference sequence). The J segment lost 6 bases and the V segment lost 3 bases, leaving 3 bases of the junction unmatched. The CDR3 is 14 amino acids. The sequenced CDR3 bases are TGTGCCAGCAGCTATGACTGGGGGGGCGCTGAACAGTAC. Translating it yields CASSYDWGGAEQY. The entire CDR3 sequence reads CASSYDWGGAEQYF.

As to this clone: Genes and germline come from the mouse. This CDR3 reads CASSQGNNQAPLF. CDR3 bases read: TGTGCCAGCAGTCAGGGGAACAACCAGGCTCCGCTT. The V gene is TRBV26, the J gene TRBJ1-5, with D perhaps TRBD1 (5 bases). The CDR3 end falls 1 residue outside the read, so it is completed with the germline J gene. The CDR3 consists of 13 residues. V lost 4 bases to trimming and J lost 1 base, with 5 bases between them. Germline V CDR1 and CDR2: KGHPV, FQNQEV (reference sequence).

About this clone itself: Mouse germline and gene names are used. The read ends 1 residue before the CDR3 terminus; that terminus is restored from the germline J gene. The chain combines TRBV26 with TRBJ1-1; D unclear. Trimming left V 1 base short and J 4 bases short, with 4 bases between. The CDR3 loop spans 12 amino acids. From germline, CDR1 is KGHPV and CDR2 FQNQEV (reference sequence). Partial CDR3 DNA: TGTGCCAGCAGTCTGTTGGGCACAGAAGTCTTC. As protein: CASSLLGTEVF. The full CDR3 protein is CASSLLGTEVFF.